This TCR beta chain was captured in a study of blood T cells in healthy people across ages. Alongside a J-beta primer mix, a sample-barcoded 5' primer served in a second PCR lasting roughly 6 to 11 cycles. TCRdb re-analysed the 5' RACE reads in MiXCR, keeping a single row per CDR3 protein. The profile shows 1.5 million to 2 million distinct CDR3 sequences, about 50% of them singletons. This CDR3 has 18 amino acids. Germline V gene lookup returns CDR1 SGHRS and CDR2 YFSETQ. V lost 1 base and J lost 4; bases outside the gene matches: 8. The rearrangement joins TRBV5-1 to TRBJ2-3, with 14 nucleotides matching TRBD2. The source material was blood. The receptor's source is a woman between 40 and 50 years old in good health. The CDR3, as DNA: TGCGCCAGCAGCTTGACCCGACTAGCGGGGGGGCGATCAGATACGCAGTATTTT. It translates to CASSLTRLAGGRSDTQYF.